This entry describes one T cell receptor (beta chain). The data originate from a study of OX40 agonist ivuxolimab in advanced cancers. Some clones are missing from TCRdb's copy, which holds only in-frame ones; the method was immunoSEQ multiplex PCR. The sample includes under 70,000 clones, about 89% of them seen just once. From germline, CDR1 is SGHDT and CDR2 YYEEEE. The CDR3 covers 14 residues. Unmatched junction bases numbered 3, after V lost 7 bases and J lost 4 bases. The gene calls are TRBV5-6 and TRBJ2-2; 11 nucleotides line up with TRBD1. The TCR originated in an adult with an advanced solid tumor such as melanoma, head and neck, liver or kidney cancer. Sequences were derived from CD4+ or CD8+ T cells sorted from blood, sampled in a trial of the OX40 agonist ivuxolimab. Written as DNA, the CDR3 is TGTGCCAGCTCCGGGACAGGGGGCACCGGGGAGCTGTTTTTT. Its protein product is CASSGTGGTGELFF.